Listed below are T cell receptor beta chains from one sample, sequenced in a study of blood T cell repertoires in COVID-19. Profiling relied on immunoSEQ multiplex PCR, and the TCRdb table lists in-frame clones only, not all of them. The sample lists under 200,000 clones; more than 70% were seen once. The source material was peripheral blood. The receptor set was obtained from a man aged 40-50 years with active or convalescent COVID-19. Both conserved end residues are part of each CDR3. The D gene is left open where the match is weak. Clone size is not always given. Where it is, it says once, few, many or a class for expanded clones.

J | V | size | D | CDR3 | DNA
TRBJ2-3 | TRBV5-1 | . | . | CASRLESGTDTQYF | TGCGCCAGCAGGTTGGAGTCGGGCACAGATACGCAGTATTTT
TRBJ1-2 | TRBV6-5 | . | TRBD1 | CASSSPGTGYGYTF | TGTGCCAGCAGTTCACCCGGGACAGGGTATGGCTACACCTTC
TRBJ1-5 | TRBV15 | . | . | CATSRDYRGVVPQENQPQHF | TGTGCCACCAGCAGAGATTACCGCGGAGTAGTGCCCCAAGAGAATCAGCCCCAGCATTTT
TRBJ1-1 | TRBV5-4 | . | . | CASSLTRQLLNTEAFF | TGTGCCAGCAGCCTCACCCGACAGCTCCTCAACACTGAAGCTTTCTTT
TRBJ2-1 | TRBV6-5 | . | . | CATYQFPRGQFF | TGTGCCACCTACCAATTCCCTAGGGGCCAGTTCTTC
TRBJ1-2 | TRBV3-1/TRBV3-2 | . | TRBD1 | CASSQKTGFNGYTF | TGTGCCAGCAGCCAAAAGACAGGGTTTAATGGCTACACCTTC
TRBJ1-1 | TRBV9 | . | . | CASSVGLQAFF | TGTGCCAGCAGCGTCGGACTTCAAGCTTTCTTT
TRBJ2-2 | TRBV19 | . | . | CASRPGQNTGELFF | TGTGCCAGCCGCCCCGGTCAGAACACCGGGGAGCTGTTTTTT
TRBJ2-3 | TRBV5-1 | . | . | CASSHPGSPDTQYF | TGCGCCAGCAGCCACCCGGGGTCCCCAGATACGCAGTATTTT
TRBJ1-2 | TRBV6-2/TRBV6-3 | . | TRBD1 | CASSADRVGYTF | TGTGCCAGCAGTGCCGACAGGGTCGGCTACACCTTC
TRBJ2-7 | TRBV2 | once | . | CASRPPGQGGQYF | TGTGCCAGCAGGCCTCCGGGACAAGGAGGACAGTACTTC
TRBJ1-6 | TRBV18 | . | TRBD1 | CASSRDRGNSPLHF | TGTGCCAGCTCACGGGACAGGGGGAACTCACCCCTCCACTTT
TRBJ2-5 | TRBV6-5 | . | . | CASNRGGETQYF | TGTGCCAGCAACAGGGGAGGAGAGACCCAGTACTTC
TRBJ2-5 | TRBV6-5 | . | . | CASRRFGGNQETQYF | TGTGCCAGCAGGCGGTTCGGAGGGAACCAAGAGACCCAGTACTTC
TRBJ1-4 | TRBV4-2 | . | TRBD1 | CASSQDPRTGYEKLFF | TGTGCCAGCAGCCAAGACCCCCGGACAGGGTATGAAAAACTGTTTTTT
TRBJ1-6 | TRBV4-3 | . | TRBD1 | CASSHGGQGGVNNSPLHF | TGCGCCAGCAGCCACGGTGGCCAGGGGGGTGTTAATAATTCACCCCTCCACTTT
TRBJ1-2 | TRBV6-1 | . | TRBD1 | CASSEAETGAYGYTF | TGTGCCAGCAGTGAAGCAGAGACAGGGGCCTATGGCTACACCTTC
TRBJ1-3 | TRBV11-3 | . | . | CASSFTATNSGNTIYF | TGTGCCAGCAGCTTTACAGCGACTAACTCTGGAAACACCATATATTTT
TRBJ2-5 | TRBV5-1 | . | TRBD1 | CASSLQGDQETQYF | TGCGCCAGCAGCTTGCAGGGGGATCAAGAGACCCAGTACTTC
TRBJ1-1 | TRBV6-5 | few | . | CASSSKTGNTEAFF | TGTGCCAGCAGTTCGAAGACAGGGAACACTGAAGCTTTCTTT
TRBJ2-7 | TRBV6-6 | . | TRBD1 | CASSPGQGHYEQYF | TGTGCCAGCAGCCCGGGACAGGGTCACTACGAGCAGTACTTC
TRBJ2-2 | TRBV12-3/TRBV12-4 | few | TRBD1 | CASRETGAGELFF | TGTGCCAGCAGAGAGACAGGGGCCGGGGAGCTGTTTTTT
TRBJ2-5 | TRBV5-1 | . | TRBD2 | CASSLASGGQETQYF | TGCGCCAGCAGCTTGGCGTCGGGGGGCCAAGAGACCCAGTACTTC
TRBJ1-5 | TRBV11-2 | . | . | CASSVQGHQPQHF | TGTGCCAGCAGCGTACAGGGACATCAGCCCCAGCATTTT
TRBJ1-2 | TRBV7-9 | once | TRBD1 | CASSRTGGQTYGYTF | TGTGCCAGCAGTCGGACAGGGGGACAAACCTATGGCTACACCTTC
TRBJ1-1 | TRBV20-1 | few | . | CSASSGGLNTEAFF | TGCAGTGCTAGTTCGGGCGGGTTGAACACTGAAGCTTTCTTT
TRBJ2-2 | TRBV11-2 | . | TRBD1 | CASLRDRGNTGELFF | TGTGCCAGCCTGCGGGACAGGGGGAACACCGGGGAGCTGTTTTTT
TRBJ2-7 | TRBV11-2 | . | . | CASSLGALPGEQYF | TGTGCCAGCAGCTTGGGAGCGCTGCCTGGAGAGCAGTACTTC
TRBJ2-7 | TRBV30 | once | TRBD1 | CAWRKGTGLEQYF | TGTGCCTGGAGAAAGGGGACAGGGCTCGAGCAGTACTTC
TRBJ1-1 | TRBV27 | many | . | CASSLNPGLGEAFF | TGTGCCAGCAGTTTAAACCCAGGCTTGGGTGAAGCTTTCTTT
TRBJ1-3 | TRBV7-9 | . | TRBD1 | CASSLDRGKRNTIYF | TGTGCCAGCAGCCTCGACAGGGGCAAGAGAAACACCATATATTTT
TRBJ1-1 | TRBV7-3 | . | TRBD1 | CASSMGQGADTEAFF | TGTGCCAGCAGCATGGGACAGGGGGCAGACACTGAAGCTTTCTTT
TRBJ1-4 | TRBV28 | . | . | CASWAGNPNEKLFF | TGTGCCAGCTGGGCCGGCAACCCTAATGAAAAACTGTTTTTT
TRBJ2-2 | TRBV2 | . | TRBD1 | CASRPGQGTPQGTGELFF | TGTGCCAGCAGACCGGGACAGGGCACTCCTCAAGGCACCGGGGAGCTGTTTTTT
TRBJ1-4 | TRBV15 | . | . | CATSRIAANSEKLFF | TGTGCCACCAGCAGGATCGCCGCAAACAGTGAAAAACTGTTTTTT
TRBJ2-3 | TRBV11-2 | . | . | CASSPGVSVDTQYF | TGTGCCAGCAGCCCCGGGGTATCCGTGGATACGCAGTATTTT
TRBJ2-2 | TRBV2 | . | TRBD2 | CASSSSGEHTGELFF | TGTGCCAGCAGTTCCAGCGGGGAGCACACCGGGGAGCTGTTTTTT
TRBJ2-6 | TRBV7-2 | . | TRBD1 | CASSLAPPQGAGANVLTF | TGTGCCAGCAGCTTAGCTCCCCCTCAGGGGGCTGGGGCCAACGTCCTGACTTTC
TRBJ1-2 | TRBV27 | . | TRBD1 | CASSDRALYGYTF | TGTGCCAGTTCGGACAGGGCCCTCTATGGCTACACCTTC